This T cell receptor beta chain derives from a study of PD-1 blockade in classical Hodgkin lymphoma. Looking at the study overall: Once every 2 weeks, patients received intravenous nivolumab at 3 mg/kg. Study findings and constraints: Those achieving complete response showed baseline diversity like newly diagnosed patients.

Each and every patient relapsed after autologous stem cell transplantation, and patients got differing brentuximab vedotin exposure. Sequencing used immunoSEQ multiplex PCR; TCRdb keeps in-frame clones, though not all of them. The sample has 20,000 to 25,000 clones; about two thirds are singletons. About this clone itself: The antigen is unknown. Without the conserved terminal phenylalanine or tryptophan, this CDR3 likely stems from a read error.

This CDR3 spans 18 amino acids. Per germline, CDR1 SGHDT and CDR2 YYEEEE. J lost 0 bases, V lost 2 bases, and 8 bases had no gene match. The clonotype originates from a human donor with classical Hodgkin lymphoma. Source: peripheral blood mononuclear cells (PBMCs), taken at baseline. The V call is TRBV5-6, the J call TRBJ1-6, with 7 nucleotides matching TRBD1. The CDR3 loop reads CASSFDYRGSSYNSPLHL. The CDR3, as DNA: TGTGCCAGCAGCTTCGACTACAGGGGAAGCTCCTATAATTCACCCCTCCACCTT.